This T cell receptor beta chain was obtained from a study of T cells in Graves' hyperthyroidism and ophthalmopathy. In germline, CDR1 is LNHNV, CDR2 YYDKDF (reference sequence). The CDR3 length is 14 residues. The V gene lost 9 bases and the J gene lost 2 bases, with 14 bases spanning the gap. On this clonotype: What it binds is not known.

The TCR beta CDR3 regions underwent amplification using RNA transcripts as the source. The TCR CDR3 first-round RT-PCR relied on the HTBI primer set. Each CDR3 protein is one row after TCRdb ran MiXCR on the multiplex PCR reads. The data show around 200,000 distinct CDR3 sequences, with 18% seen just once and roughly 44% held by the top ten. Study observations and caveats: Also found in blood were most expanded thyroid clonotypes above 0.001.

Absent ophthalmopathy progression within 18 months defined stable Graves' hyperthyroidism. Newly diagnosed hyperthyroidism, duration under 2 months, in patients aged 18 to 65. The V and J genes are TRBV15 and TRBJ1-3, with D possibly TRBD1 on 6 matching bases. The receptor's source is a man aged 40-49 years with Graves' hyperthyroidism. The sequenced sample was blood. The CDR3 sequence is CATGRDTTGNTIYF. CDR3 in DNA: TGTGCCACTGGACGGGACACCACTGGAAACACCATATATTTT.